The entry below gives a single T cell receptor beta chain sequence along with its context. Antigen unknown. The data belong to a study of vaccination and CD4 T cells after COVID-19. Germline assignment: CDR1 MNHEY and CDR2 SVGEGT. The germline V and J ends were trimmed by 6 bases and 0 bases, with 24 bases remaining between them. The CDR3 is 19 residues long. CD4+ T cells that had been cultured provided DNA sequenced with the Oncomine TCR Beta short-read assay. MiXCR was run by TCRdb on the PCR reads, yielding one entry per CDR3 protein. The repertoire holds more than 9,000 distinct CDR3 sequences, with about 64% as singletons. Treatment in this sample: roughly 11-day PBMC culture with coronavirus spike peptide pools or control peptides (ViraFEST assay).

The sample consisted of CD4+ T cells from blood, cultured in vitro. This sequence joins TRBV6-2 or TRBV6-3 and TRBJ2-1; D not resolved. This receptor was identified in a human donor who had recovered from COVID-19. The CDR3 DNA is TGTGCCAGCAGCCCCCGGGTAGCCGATTGGTTTGGCTCCTACAATGAGCAGTTCTTC. Its protein product is CASSPRVADWFGSYNEQFF.